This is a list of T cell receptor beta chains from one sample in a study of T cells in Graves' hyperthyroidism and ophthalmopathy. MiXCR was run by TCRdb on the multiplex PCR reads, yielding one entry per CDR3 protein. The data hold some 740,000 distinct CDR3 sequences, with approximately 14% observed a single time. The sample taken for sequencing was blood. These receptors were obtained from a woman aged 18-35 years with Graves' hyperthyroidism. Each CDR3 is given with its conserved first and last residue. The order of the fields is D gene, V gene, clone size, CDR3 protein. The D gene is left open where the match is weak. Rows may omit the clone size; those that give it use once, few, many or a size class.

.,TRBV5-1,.,CASSLERPLNTGELFF
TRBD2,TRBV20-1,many,CSAKPQAWLAGGPSYNEQFF
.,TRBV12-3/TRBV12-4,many,CASSSTYEQYF
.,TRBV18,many,CASSPPQGTQYF
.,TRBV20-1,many,CSAGRANTEAFF
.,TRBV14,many,CASSSLGGWSYEQYF
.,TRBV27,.,CASSLDWGGGGTEAFF
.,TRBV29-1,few,CSIKRRLSGNTIYF
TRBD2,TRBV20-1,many,CSASWREAGLSETQYF
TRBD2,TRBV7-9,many,CASSLPTSGIGETQYF
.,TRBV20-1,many,CSASDYSEQYF
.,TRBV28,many,CASSPSFEAGTQYF
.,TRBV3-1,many,CASGPGFSTDTQYF
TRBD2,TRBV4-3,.,CASSQAPSGGQETQYF
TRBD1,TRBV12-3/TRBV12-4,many,CASAGQGTDTQYF
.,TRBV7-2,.,CASSLLQAGVSSYNEQFF
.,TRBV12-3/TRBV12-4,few,CASSSSGPNEQFF
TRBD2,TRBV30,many,CAWLAGGPYNEQFF
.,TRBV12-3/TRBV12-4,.,CASSSTSSYEQCF
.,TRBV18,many,CASSPDVGGDGYTF
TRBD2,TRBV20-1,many,CSALLRAGAPREQFF
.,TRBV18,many,CASSPVVDYEQYF
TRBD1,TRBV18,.,CASSPPQDRGVETQYF
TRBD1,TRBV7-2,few,CASSLGRGQGEQYF
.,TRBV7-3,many,CASSFTANTEAFF
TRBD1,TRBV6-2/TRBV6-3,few,CASSYTDRAGTGELFF
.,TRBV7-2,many,CASSFSVVTYEQYF
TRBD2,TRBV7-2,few,CASSKYLGGREQYF
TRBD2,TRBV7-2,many,CASSLHAGGPRAYEQYF
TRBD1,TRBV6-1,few,CASTRGLEETQYF
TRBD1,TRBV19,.,CASNTGVRNEKLFF
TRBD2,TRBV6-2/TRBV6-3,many,CASSLLAGGPSYNEQFF
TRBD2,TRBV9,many,CASSVETSTTPTEQFF
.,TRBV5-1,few,CASSPGGVDGYTF
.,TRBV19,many,CASSEGSVANTEAFF
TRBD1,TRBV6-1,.,CASRRGQGVQETQYF
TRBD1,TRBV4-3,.,CASSPGTGGVVQNEQFF
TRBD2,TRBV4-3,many,CASSQATGTSGGDTQYF
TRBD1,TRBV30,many,CAWRWGTAYEQYF
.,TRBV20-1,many,CSARNHGNTEAFF
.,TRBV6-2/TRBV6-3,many,CASSPIGRGEGNEQFF
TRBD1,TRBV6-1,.,CASSSKGQGLGGYTF
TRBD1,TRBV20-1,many,CSADRDRVFSEAFF